The 10 T cell receptor beta chains reported below all come from one sample, sequenced in a study of beta chain features in type 1 diabetes. Since all of the isolated RNA was reverse transcribed, expressed TCRB transcripts were what got sequenced. Sequencing was performed with immunoSEQ multiplex PCR; in TCRdb, only in-frame clones are kept and a portion is missing. Among 900,000 or so clones listed, under 20% were seen once. The sequencing input was naive CD4+ T cells from blood. The receptors come from a woman between 18 and 30 years old in good health.

The J gene is TRBJ2-2, the V gene TRBV7-2; possible D gene TRBD1, 5 bases. CDR1 SGHTA and CDR2 FQGNSA come from the germline V gene. This CDR3 is 15 amino acids long. V shed 2 bases and J shed 3 bases, with 10 bases lying between them. Here the CDR3 DNA reads TGTGCCAGCAGCTTAATTCAGGGCTACACCGGGGAGCTGTTTTTT. Its translation is CASSLIQGYTGELFF.

The genes are TRBV4-2 and TRBJ2-7, with 13 bases lining up with TRBD2. Trimming cost V 0 bases and J 9 bases; bases outside gene matches: 5. The CDR3 runs 15 residues. Germline lookup yields CDR1 LGHNA and CDR2 YNFKEQ. In DNA form, the CDR3 reads TGTGCCAGCAGCCAAGAGGGACTAGCGGGAAGCGTGCAGTACTTC. The encoded protein is CASSQEGLAGSVQYF.

V and J are TRBV6-5 and TRBJ2-3; no clear D gene. Germline CDR1 reads MNHEY; CDR2 reads SVGAGI. The germline V and J ends were trimmed by 7 bases and 1 base, with 9 bases remaining between them. The CDR3 loop spans 13 amino acids. CDR3 nucleotide sequence: TGTGCCAGCAAGGAGCTGGGCACAGATACGCAGTATTTT. Its protein product is CASKELGTDTQYF.

The gene calls are TRBV29-1 and TRBJ2-7; 7 nucleotides agree with TRBD2. Germline CDR1 and CDR2: SQVTM and ANQGSEA. There are 14 residues in the CDR3. J was trimmed by 1 base and V by 5 bases; bases with no gene match: 8. CDR3 region: CSVLWREHSYEQYF. CDR3 nucleotides: TGCAGCGTTTTGTGGCGGGAGCATTCCTACGAGCAGTACTTC.

This clone was observed a few times. Additional DNA sequences in this sample encode the identical CDR3. V gene TRBV2 combines with J gene TRBJ1-5, with no clear D. Germline CDR1 and CDR2: SNHLY and FYNNEI. The CDR3 sequence is 14 residues long. Trimming took 2 bases from V and 0 from J, leaving 5 bases between them. The CDR3 DNA is TGTGCCAGCAGTGAATGGGGTAGCAATCAGCCCCAGCATTTT. It translates to CASSEWGSNQPQHF.

The V and J genes are TRBV19 and TRBJ2-3; TRBD1 matches 9 bases. CDR1 is LNHDA and CDR2 is SQIVND in the germline V gene (reference sequence). The CDR3 consists of 17 residues. V shed 3 bases, J shed 0 bases, and the junction held 7 bases outside the gene matches. The CDR3 nucleotides are TGTGCCAGTAGTATTTCCGGGACAGGGACTAGCACAGATACGCAGTATTTT. Translating it yields CASSISGTGTSTDTQYF.

This chain joins TRBV9 and TRBJ2-1; 10 positions match TRBD2. Germline lookup yields CDR1 SGDLS and CDR2 YYNGEE. With 5 bases clipped from V and 6 bases from J, the junction kept 8 bases outside the gene matches. The CDR3 is 15 residues long. The DNA of the CDR3 is TGTGCCAGCAGTGGAACTAGCGGGATTTTCAATGAGCAGTTCTTC. Protein product: CASSGTSGIFNEQFF.

This clone occurred a few times. The V call is TRBV20-1, the J call TRBJ2-7; D unclear. V lost 3 bases and J 4 bases, leaving 7 bases between the germline ends. The CDR3 extends over 11 amino acids. Germline CDR1 reads DFQATT; CDR2 reads SNEGSKA (reference sequence). CDR3 sequence reads: CSASVYYEQYF. The CDR3, as DNA: TGCAGTGCTAGCGTCTATTACGAGCAGTACTTC.

V and J are TRBV19 and TRBJ2-1; a possible D gene is TRBD2 (7 bases). V lost 4 bases to trimming and J lost 5 bases, with 21 bases between them. Germline V gene data show CDR1 as LNHDA and CDR2 as SQIVND (reference sequence). This CDR3 comprises 17 residues. The CDR3 sequence: CASSTRGAFLRNNEQFF. The CDR3 nucleotides read TGTGCCAGTAGTACTCGGGGGGCTTTTCTACGGAACAATGAGCAGTTCTTC.

This rearrangement joins TRBV7-6 to TRBJ2-1; 7 nucleotides agree with TRBD2. The CDR3 runs 16 residues. The germline V gene encodes CDR1 SGHVS and CDR2 FNYEAQ. After removal of 4 bases from V and 0 bases from J, the junction contained 6 bases not matched to a gene. The CDR3 DNA reads as TGTGCCAGCAGCTCCAGGGCTAGCGGCTCCTACAATGAGCAGTTCTTC. This encodes CASSSRASGSYNEQFF.